This T cell receptor (beta chain) was recovered during a study of cytomegalovirus exposure and HLA in healthy donors. Study-level background: Within the Caucasian-associated ancestry cluster were roughly 82% of the approximately 370 genotyped donors.

This PCR relied on a set of 60 Vbeta primers and 13 Jbeta primers. Profiled with immunoSEQ multiplex PCR; TCRdb holds only in-frame clones, not every one. Among 160,000 or so clones listed, less than 90% were seen once. Regarding the study as a whole: Analysis was performed later, and it showed HLA-associated TCR beta chains to be more clonally expanded than equally common others. The classifier reportedly diagnosed cytomegalovirus status with high sensitivity and specificity. Sequencing likely produced, as an artifact, a cluster of highly shared sequence variants.

To note about this clone: Its antigen is not identified.

The germline V gene encodes CDR1 SGHTA and CDR2 FQGNSA. The ends lost 1 base at V and 4 bases at J; junction bases unmatched: 5. This CDR3 has 16 amino acids. The rearrangement uses TRBV7-2 and TRBJ2-2; 8 bases match TRBD1. The source of this sequence is a male donor in good health and CMV-seropositive. The sequencing sample was made of PBMCs. CDR3 DNA sequence: TGTGCCAGCAGCTTAGGGGCAGGGGGCACCACCGGGGAGCTGTTTTTT. Translated: CASSLGAGGTTGELFF.